This T cell receptor (beta chain) was captured by sequencing in a study of lymphopenia after photon versus proton radiotherapy. Broader study findings: Better survival with proton therapy was suggested as possible, not demonstrated. Relative stability marked proton patients; photon patients lost diversity and naive cells. Post-nadir diversity loss with photons came from oligoclonal expansion, particularly CD8+ Temra cells.

A remark on this clone: The antigen is undetermined.

Method: immunoSEQ multiplex PCR; TCRdb's copy keeps in-frame clones and lacks some. In the table there are tens of thousands of clones, approximately 90% of which are singletons. The sequencing here drew on peripheral blood, taken from a patient treated with proton-based radiotherapy. The TCR was taken from an older man with esophageal cancer.

The DNA for the CDR3 is TGTGCCTGGAGCCCAGGGGCCTACGAGCAGTACTTC. Its protein is CAWSPGAYEQYF. This chain joins TRBV30 and TRBJ2-7, with TRBD1 as a possible D gene (6 bases). The length of the CDR3 is 12 residues. With 3 bases removed from V and 2 bases from J, the gap between germline ends came to 8 bases. Germline CDR1 is GTSNPN and CDR2 is SVGIG (reference sequence).